The T cell receptor (beta chain) described here comes from a study of human T cells and chemical hapten exposure. Many counts were recorded for this clonotype. V was clipped by 4 bases and J by 0 bases, with 16 bases between them. The CDR3 is made up of 16 amino acids. Germline loops: CDR1 MDHEN, CDR2 SYDVKM. TCRdb independently ran MiXCR on the RACE reads; one entry per CDR3 protein. The sample holds fewer than 70,000 distinct CDR3 sequences, approximately 11% seen once. The sample's time point: pre-sensitization, week 0. Treatment reported: therapeutic diphenylcyclopropenone sensitization with weekly scalp DPC. Suited to DPC and affected by alopecia, the donors ranged from 18 to 70 years old.

The sequenced sample was whole blood, obtained in connection with sensitization to the hapten diphenylcyclopropenone (DPC). The chain joins TRBV28 to TRBJ2-7; either TRBD1 or TRBD2 may fit D (6 bases each). The receptor was isolated from a woman aged 50 to 60 with alopecia areata. Some clones in this sample may be carry-over from other donors' samples. CDR3 coding DNA: TGTGCCAGCAGTTCCCCCGGGGGCAAAGGCTCCTACGAGCAGTACTTC. Translation: CASSSPGGKGSYEQYF.